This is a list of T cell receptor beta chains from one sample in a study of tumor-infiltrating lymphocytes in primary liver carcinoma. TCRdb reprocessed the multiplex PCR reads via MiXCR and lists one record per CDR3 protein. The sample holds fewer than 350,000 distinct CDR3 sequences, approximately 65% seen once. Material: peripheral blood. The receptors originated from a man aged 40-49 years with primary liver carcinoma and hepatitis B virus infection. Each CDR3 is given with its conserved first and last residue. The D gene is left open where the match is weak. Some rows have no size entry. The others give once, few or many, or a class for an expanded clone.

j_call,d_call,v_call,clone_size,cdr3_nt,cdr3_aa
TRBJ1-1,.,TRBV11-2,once,TGTGCCAGCAGCTTAGGAGGTCTGGGGCGGAACACTGAAGCTTTCTTT,CASSLGGLGRNTEAFF
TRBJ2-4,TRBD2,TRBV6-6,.,TGTGCCAGCAGTTACTCGGGTCCGGGACTAGCGGCATCGGGGGCGGCCAAAAACATTCAGTACTTC,CASSYSGPGLAASGAAKNIQYF
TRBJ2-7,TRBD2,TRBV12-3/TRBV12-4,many,TGTGCCAGCAGCCGATCACTAGCGGTCTCCTACGAGCAGTACTTC,CASSRSLAVSYEQYF
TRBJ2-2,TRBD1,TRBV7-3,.,TGTGCCAGCAGCCGACAGGGAACCACCGGGGAGCTGTTTTTT,CASSRQGTTGELFF
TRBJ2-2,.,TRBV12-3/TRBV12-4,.,TGTGCCAACAGTCCGACAGTCATCTTTGGCGGGGAGCTGTTCTTT,CANSPTVIFGGELFF
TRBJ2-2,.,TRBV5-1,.,TGCGCCAGCAGCTTGGTAGGGAATACCGGGGAGCTGTTTTTT,CASSLVGNTGELFF
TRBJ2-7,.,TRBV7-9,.,TGTGCCAGCAGCCTAACCCCCGAACCCTACGAGCAGTACTTC,CASSLTPEPYEQYF
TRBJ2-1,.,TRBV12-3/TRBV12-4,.,TGTGCCAGCAGTTTGTCCATTTACGGCAATGACCAGTTCTTC,CASSLSIYGNDQFF
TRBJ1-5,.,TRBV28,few,TGTGCCAGCAGTTTAAGTGGAAGCGGTCAGCCCCAGCATTTT,CASSLSGSGQPQHF
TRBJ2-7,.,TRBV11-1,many,TGTGCCAGCAGCTTAACGGGATCGGGAGAATACGAGCAGTACTTC,CASSLTGSGEYEQYF
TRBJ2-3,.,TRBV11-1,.,TGTGCTAGCAGCTTGGGGGATCGAGATATGCAGTATTTT,CASSLGDRDMQYF
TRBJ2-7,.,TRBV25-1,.,TGTGCCAGCAGTGAAAAAGGGTATCGGTACGAGCAGTACTTC,CASSEKGYRYEQYF
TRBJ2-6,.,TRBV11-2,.,TGTGCTAGCAACCCCCAATCTCTCGGATCTGGGGCCAACGTCCTGACTTTC,CASNPQSLGSGANVLTF
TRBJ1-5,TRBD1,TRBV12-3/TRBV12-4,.,TGTGCCGGCAGTTTACCTGGGACAGGGTTCTATAATCAGCCCCAGCATTTT,CAGSLPGTGFYNQPQHF
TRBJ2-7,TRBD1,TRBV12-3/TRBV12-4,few,TGTGCCGGCAGTCCCTCCCGCAGGGGGCGAATCTACGAGCAGTACTTC,CAGSPSRRGRIYEQYF